The 5 T cell receptor beta chains below come from one sample, sequenced in a study of blood T cell repertoires in COVID-19. Sequencing used immunoSEQ multiplex PCR; TCRdb keeps in-frame clones, though not all of them. The sample consists of roughly 66,000 clones, 70% to 85% of them appearing once. Specimen: peripheral blood. The receptor source for this set is a man aged 60 to 75 with acute or convalescent COVID-19.

In this sample, this clone turned up once. The V and J genes are TRBV5-4 and TRBJ2-2; no reliable D call. The CDR3 length is 14 residues. From germline, CDR1 is SGHNT and CDR2 YYREEE (reference sequence). V was shortened by 4 bases and J by 3 bases, with 10 bases between the two germline ends. The CDR3 DNA reads as TGTGCCAGCAGCCCGACTGGCGACACCGGGGAGCTGTTTTTT. Its translation: CASSPTGDTGELFF.

The rearrangement links TRBV29-1 to TRBJ1-1; D remains unclear. The CDR3 is 11 amino acids. Germline assignment: CDR1 SQVTM and CDR2 ANQGSEA. Between the trimmed V and J ends, which lost 3 bases and 7 bases, there was a span of 9 bases. The CDR3 DNA sequence: TGCAGCGTTGACTACGGAGGTGAAGCTTTCTTT. Translation gives CSVDYGGEAFF.

This chain connects TRBV2 to TRBJ1-2; tentatively, D is TRBD1 (5 bases). CDR1 SNHLY and CDR2 FYNNEI come from the germline V gene. Trimming left V 4 bases short and J 0 bases short, with 12 bases between. The CDR3 runs 15 residues. In DNA form, the CDR3 reads TGTGCCAGCAGTGCGAGCGGGACGTCTAACTATGGCTACACCTTC. Protein product: CASSASGTSNYGYTF.

This chain joins TRBV7-2 and TRBJ2-1; 12 nucleotides align to TRBD2. Trimming took 0 bases from V and 3 from J; bases not matched to a gene: 3. Germline CDR1 reads SGHTA; CDR2 reads FQGNSA. CDR3 length: 17 amino acids. The CDR3 DNA is TGTGCCAGCAGCTTAGCGACGACTAGCGGGAGCTACAATGAGCAGTTCTTC. Protein product: CASSLATTSGSYNEQFF. Based on the CDR3 plus reference TRBV7-2 and TRBJ2-1, the full variable domain is GAGVSQSPSNKVTEKGKDVELRCDPISGHTALYWYRQSLGQGLEFLIYFQGNSAPDKSGLPSDRFSAERTGGSVSTLTIQRTQQEDSAVYLCASSLATTSGSYNEQFFGPGTRLTVL.

A remark on this clone: Different DNA sequences within this sample yield the same CDR3. The chain uses TRBV7-2 and TRBJ1-2, with unresolved D. Germline values: CDR1 SGHTA, CDR2 FQGNSA. Trimming removed 2 bases at V and 2 bases at J, with 9 bases between. This CDR3 comprises 14 residues. The CDR3 protein is CASSLMSLNYGYTF. CDR3 coding DNA: TGTGCCAGCAGCTTAATGTCGCTAAACTATGGCTACACCTTC.